The rows below give T cell receptor beta chains drawn from one sample of a study of blood T cell repertoires in COVID-19. TCRdb's table, derived via immunoSEQ multiplex PCR, lists solely in-frame clones and lacks some. There are about 140,000 clones in the sample; more than 80% occur only once, and 5.5% to 7% lies in the top ten. The specimen was peripheral blood. These receptor sequences come from a human donor in a cohort sampled during active COVID-19. The conserved cysteine and the conserved F or W are not part of the CDR3 here.

TRBV6-4,TRBJ2-3,ASSRLLRDTQY
TRBV5-4,TRBJ1-3,ASSFGSSGNTIY
TRBV6-2/TRBV6-3,TRBJ1-5,ASSGQGAIQPQH
TRBV19,TRBJ1-2,ASSKRTGANLQGGYT
TRBV2,TRBJ1-1,ASSEGGGTEAF
TRBV6-5,TRBJ1-6,ASRELENSPLH
TRBV9,TRBJ1-2,ASSEGVTGASSMGYT
TRBV6-5,TRBJ2-3,ALGQGALDTQY
TRBV6-1,TRBJ2-7,ASSENRVYEQY
TRBV5-6,TRBJ2-7,ASSLERGEYEQY
TRBV29-1,TRBJ2-1,SVPLTGTSVNEQF
TRBV4-2,TRBJ2-6,ASSVIVLGQGAPGANVLT
TRBV2,TRBJ2-3,ASIPGLAGMSDTQY
TRBV7-9,TRBJ2-5,ASSTSEVRETQY
TRBV7-2,TRBJ2-7,ASSSTQGYEQY
TRBV25-1,TRBJ1-2,ASSEAAGGNYGYT
TRBV28,TRBJ1-5,ASSLQGARGQPQH
TRBV29-1,TRBJ2-2,SVENRGQGTGELF
TRBV14,TRBJ1-1,ASSQVARHTEAF
TRBV9,TRBJ1-1,ASSVATEGEAF
TRBV2,TRBJ2-1,ASSRDIATNEQF
TRBV7-8,TRBJ2-7,ASSADTLYEQY
TRBV7-9,TRBJ1-1,ASSPPGTEAF
TRBV5-6,TRBJ2-5,ASSLAIETQY
TRBV6-5,TRBJ1-1,ASRKTGGAAF